Below, 17 T cell receptor beta chains from the same sample are listed, as sequenced in a study of blood T cell repertoires in COVID-19. The table came from immunoSEQ multiplex PCR; TCRdb's copy has only in-frame clones and leaves some out. The sample lists 130,000 or so clones; around 80% were seen once. The specimen sequenced was PBMCs or T cells enriched from blood (not recorded which). The source is a man aged 40-55 years with acute COVID-19.

J is TRBJ2-7 and V is TRBV10-3, with TRBD2 matching 7 bases. Germline V gene data show CDR1 as ENHRY and CDR2 as SYGVKD. This CDR3 region has 12 residues. With 7 bases clipped from V and 5 bases from J, the junction kept 5 bases outside the gene matches. The CDR3 loop reads CAIKGGEDEQYF. CDR3 coding DNA: TGTGCCATCAAGGGAGGGGAAGACGAGCAGTACTTC.

The chain carries TRBV28 and TRBJ1-2; no firm D call. CDR1 and CDR2 from the germline V gene are MDHEN and SYDVKM. CDR3 size: 13 residues. V was cut by 7 bases and J by 5 bases, with 14 bases left in between. The CDR3 here is CASIPDGDYGYTF. The CDR3 bases are TGTGCCAGCATTCCCGACGGGGATTATGGCTACACCTTC.

J is TRBJ2-3 and V is TRBV24-1; 11 nucleotides match TRBD1. Germline V gene sequence: CDR1 KGHDR, CDR2 SFDVKD. Trimming removed 3 bases from V and 2 bases from J; junction bases left unmatched: 6. The CDR3 consists of 17 residues. The CDR3 bases are TGTGCCACCAGTGATCTAGGACAGGGGGCCGACACAGATACGCAGTATTTT. The encoded protein is CATSDLGQGADTDTQYF.

The rearrangement uses TRBV14 and TRBJ2-4; 8 nucleotides agree with TRBD1. CDR3 length: 16 amino acids. The V segment lost 3 bases and the J segment 5 bases; nucleotides outside the gene matches: 9. CDR1 SGHDN and CDR2 FVKESK come from the germline V gene. The CDR3 sequence is CASSHYSGGAENIQYF. The CDR3 DNA is TGTGCCAGCAGCCACTACTCAGGGGGCGCCGAAAACATTCAGTACTTC.

V and J are TRBV10-3 and TRBJ1-1; TRBD1 aligns across 8 bases. CDR1 is ENHRY and CDR2 is SYGVKD in the germline V gene. V lost 4 bases, J lost 2 bases, and 9 bases stayed unmatched. This CDR3 has 16 amino acids. The CDR3 DNA reads TGTGCCATCAGTGGGACTCTGACAGGGGAAAACACTGAAGCTTTCTTT. Translation: CAISGTLTGENTEAFF.

The chain is built from TRBV6-5 and TRBJ2-1; maybe TRBD2 (5 bases). Trimming stripped 0 bases from V and 8 bases from J, with 11 bases between. From germline, CDR1 is MNHEY and CDR2 SVGAGI. The CDR3 consists of 14 residues. CDR3 sequence: CASSYSGLQDEQFF. The CDR3, as DNA: TGTGCCAGCAGTTACTCCGGACTCCAGGATGAGCAGTTCTTC.

This CDR3 reads CASSLPPNTPLHF. As DNA, the CDR3 is TGTGCCAGCAGTTTACCCCCAAACACACCCCTCCACTTT. This chain uses TRBV12-3 or TRBV12-4 with TRBJ1-6; D gene unclear. Trimming took off 2 bases at V and 11 bases at J, with 10 bases between the two ends. CDR3 size: 13 residues.

This clone has more than one count but fewer than ten. This chain links TRBV5-1 with TRBJ1-3; 7 nucleotides line up with TRBD1. Germline V CDR1 and CDR2: SGHRS, YFSETQ. V shed 3 bases, J shed 2 bases, and the junction held 2 bases outside the gene matches. The CDR3 is 14 amino acids. DNA of the CDR3: TGCGCCAGCAGCTCGGGGACAGCTGGAAACACCATATATTTT. It yields the protein CASSSGTAGNTIYF.

This rearrangement joins TRBV19 to TRBJ2-7, with 8 bases identical to TRBD2. CDR1 and CDR2 (germline): LNHDA, SQIVND (reference sequence). There are 14 residues in the CDR3. Trimming removed 1 base from V and 5 bases from J; junction bases left unmatched: 4. CDR3 sequence (DNA): TGTGCCAGTAGTATAGGCGGGAGGAGGAACGAGCAGTACTTC. This encodes CASSIGGRRNEQYF.

The V gene is TRBV30, the J gene TRBJ2-3; 10 nucleotides align to TRBD2. V lost 2 bases and J lost 8; bases outside the gene matches: 4. CDR3 size: 13 residues. Germline CDR1 GTSNPN, CDR2 SVGIG (reference sequence). The CDR3 nucleotides are TGTGCCTGGAGTAGGAGCGGGGGGGTTACGCAGTATTTT. The encoded protein is CAWSRSGGVTQYF.

There are a few counts of this clone. The rearrangement joins TRBV3-1 (or the pseudogene TRBV3-2) to TRBJ1-4; 10 positions match TRBD1. The CDR3 has 16 amino acids. CDR1 and CDR2 from the germline V gene are LGHDT and YNNKEL (reference sequence). J lost 8 bases, V lost 1 base, and 7 bases had no gene match. The CDR3 loop reads CASSQGITGQGEKLFF. CDR3 sequence (DNA): TGTGCCAGCAGCCAAGGGATCACGGGACAGGGGGAAAAACTGTTTTTT.

The V and J genes are TRBV7-3 and TRBJ2-5; TRBD2 aligns across 14 bases. The CDR3 runs to 16 residues. CDR1 SGHTA and CDR2 FQGTGA come from the germline V gene. V was pared by 5 bases and J by 4 bases, with 6 bases of the junction left unmatched. CDR3 region: CASSPGLAGAVETQYF. The CDR3 DNA reads as TGTGCCAGCAGCCCGGGACTAGCGGGAGCGGTAGAGACCCAGTACTTC. The complete variable domain, with remaining parts taken from reference TRBV7-3 and TRBJ2-5, reads GAGVSQTPSNKVTEKGKYVELRCDPISGHTALYWYRQSLGQGPEFLIYFQGTGAADDSGLPNDRFFAVRPEGSVSTLKIQRTERGDSAVYLCASSPGLAGAVETQYFGPGTRLLVL.

The genes are TRBV30 and TRBJ2-7; possible D gene TRBD1, 6 bases. Looked up from germline, CDR1 is GTSNPN and CDR2 is SVGIG (reference sequence). V lost 0 bases and J lost 0, with 9 bases in between. The CDR3 is 14 residues long. The CDR3 DNA reads as TGTGCCTGGAGTGTACAGGGAGACTCCTACGAGCAGTACTTC. Translating it yields CAWSVQGDSYEQYF.

This clone occurred a few times. The chain recombines TRBV3-1 (or the pseudogene TRBV3-2) with TRBJ2-1, with 10 nucleotides matching TRBD2. This CDR3 has 15 amino acids. Losses at the gene ends were 6 bases for V and 5 bases for J; bases not matched to a gene: 7. CDR1 is LGHDT, CDR2 YNNKEL, per germline (reference sequence). The CDR3 sequence is CASSLVAGGNNEQFF. DNA for the CDR3: TGTGCCAGCAGTCTAGTAGCGGGAGGTAACAATGAGCAGTTCTTC.

The chain links TRBV9 to TRBJ2-1; perhaps TRBD2 as D (7 bases). Germline V lookup: CDR1 SGDLS, CDR2 YYNGEE. This CDR3 has 18 amino acids. V was pared by 4 bases and J by 8 bases, with 28 bases between. The CDR3 is CASSTPWGGTPYEDEQFF. CDR3 in DNA: TGTGCCAGCAGCACCCCCTGGGGAGGGACACCCTACGAGGATGAGCAGTTCTTC.

This chain connects TRBV6-5 to TRBJ2-3; 9 bases match TRBD1. The CDR3 spans 16 residues. Germline V gene lookup returns CDR1 MNHEY and CDR2 SVGAGI. V was clipped by 2 bases and J by 4 bases; unmatched bases: 7. The CDR3 coding sequence is TGTGCCAGCAGTTACGGGGGACAGGGTACACCAGATACGCAGTATTTT. Translation gives CASSYGGQGTPDTQYF.

CDR3 amino acids: CASSRASTGEQYF. As DNA, the CDR3 is TGTGCCAGCAGCCGGGCCAGTACAGGTGAGCAGTACTTC. The gene calls are TRBV3-1 (or the pseudogene TRBV3-2) and TRBJ2-7, with D perhaps TRBD1 (5 bases). V was shortened by 4 bases and J by 7 bases, with 14 bases between the two germline ends. Germline CDR1 LGHDT, CDR2 YNNKEL (reference sequence). CDR3 size: 13 residues.